In its sample, the clone carrying this TCR beta chain was seen a few times. The CDR3 contains 13 residues. Germline CDR1 is SNHLY and CDR2 is FYNNEI. The V gene end was trimmed by 5 bases and the J gene end by 5 bases; junction bases not matched to a gene: 4. The data were obtained in a study of control samples from healthy donors and cancer patients. Using immunoSEQ multiplex PCR, the repertoire was profiled, and TCRdb retains in-frame clones only, with some absent. The top ten hold 10% of the sample, which has about 51,000 clones, about 80% seen once. The TCR was taken from a man in his sixties or seventies in good health. This sequence joins TRBV2 and TRBJ1-2; 8 nucleotides align to TRBD1. Input material: blood. The CDR3 coding sequence is TGTGCCAGCAGTATGGGACAGGAGTATGGCTACACCTTC. Residues: CASSMGQEYGYTF. Full variable domain (remainder filled in from reference TRBV2 and TRBJ1-2): EPEVTQTPSHQVTQMGQEVILRCVPISNHLYFYWYRQILGQKVEFLVSFYNNEISEKSEIFDDQFSVERPDGSNFTLKIRSTKLEDSAMYFCASSMGQEYGYTFGSGTRLTVV.